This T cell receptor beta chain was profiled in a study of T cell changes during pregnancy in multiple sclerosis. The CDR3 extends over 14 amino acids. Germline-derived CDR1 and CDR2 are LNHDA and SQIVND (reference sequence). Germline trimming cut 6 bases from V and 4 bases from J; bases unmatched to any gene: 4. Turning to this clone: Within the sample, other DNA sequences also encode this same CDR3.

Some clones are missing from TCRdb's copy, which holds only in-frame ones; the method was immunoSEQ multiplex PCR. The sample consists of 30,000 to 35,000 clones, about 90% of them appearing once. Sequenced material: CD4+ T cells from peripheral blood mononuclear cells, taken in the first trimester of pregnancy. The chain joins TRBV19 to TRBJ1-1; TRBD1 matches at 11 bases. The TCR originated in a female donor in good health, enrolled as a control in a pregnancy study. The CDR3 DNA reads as TGTGCCAGTAGGGGGACAGGGGGTGTCACTGAAGCTTTCTTT. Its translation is CASRGTGGVTEAFF.